This TCR beta chain was captured by sequencing in a study of chemoradiotherapy in HPV16-positive cancers. Broader study findings: HPV-responsive T-cell expansion during chemoradiotherapy was linked to improved recurrence-free survival in HPV16-positive patients. During treatment, candidate HPV-specific clones and E7-related motifs expanded in tumor. The functional HPV-specific definition rests on just two HPV16-positive patients.

A note on this clone: No antigen is known for it.

The assay was immunoSEQ multiplex PCR, and TCRdb's table has in-frame clones only and misses some. The profile shows 350 to 500 clones, around 82% of them singletons. The V and J ends lost 0 bases and 0 bases respectively, with 14 bases between them. Germline V gene data show CDR1 as SGDLS and CDR2 as YYNGEE. CDR3 size: 17 residues. The TCR originated in a human donor with HPV-associated anogenital cancer. The material sequenced was tumor tissue, taken from a patient who underwent chemoradiotherapy. The V and J genes are TRBV9 and TRBJ2-3; possible D gene TRBD1, 5 bases. CDR3 in DNA: TGTGCCAGCAGCGTAGCCCCCCAAGGGGTAAGCACAGATACGCAGTATTTT. It specifies CASSVAPQGVSTDTQYF.